These 18 T cell receptor beta chains came from one sample sequenced in a study of CD8 T cells in Susac syndrome. The RNA, about 0.5 to 1 ug, was put through reverse transcription using random hexamers. TCRdb recomputed calls from the immunoSEQ multiplex PCR reads with MiXCR, one row per CDR3 protein. The sample has approximately 50,000 distinct CDR3 sequences, 85% to 95% seen once. What was sequenced was CD8+ T cells from PBMCs. The receptors were gathered from a human donor with Susac syndrome.

The chain employs TRBV9 and TRBJ2-3; tentatively, D is TRBD2 (5 bases). The CDR3 has 14 amino acids. Germline CDR1 SGDLS, CDR2 YYNGEE. V lost 6 bases and J lost 2, with 13 bases in between. CDR3 nucleotide sequence: TGTGCCAGCATCCCTACTAGTATCACAGATACGCAGTATTTT. It is translated as CASIPTSITDTQYF.

The rearrangement links TRBV29-1 to TRBJ1-1, with 9 bases aligning to TRBD1. The trim removed 2 bases at V and 3 bases at J, leaving 10 bases unmatched. The V gene's germline CDR1 is SQVTM and CDR2 ANQGSEA. This CDR3 region has 16 residues. CDR3 bases: TGCAGCGTTGAAACGTGGGACAGGGCCCCCCACACTGAAGCTTTCTTT. This encodes CSVETWDRAPHTEAFF.

The chain joins TRBV13 to TRBJ2-6; possibly TRBD1 or TRBD2 for D (6 bases each). Germline CDR1 reads PRHDT; CDR2 reads FYEKMQ (reference sequence). The CDR3 has 15 amino acids. V lost 10 bases and J 4 bases, leaving 17 bases between the germline ends. The CDR3 spells CATQRGGPGANVLTF. The CDR3 DNA sequence: TGTGCCACCCAGCGTGGGGGGCCAGGGGCCAACGTCCTGACTTTC.

This clonotype was counted once. The V call is TRBV7-9, the J call TRBJ2-2; possible D gene TRBD1, 5 bases. The germline gives CDR1 SEHNR, CDR2 FQNEAQ (reference sequence). The CDR3 consists of 17 residues. V lost 1 base to trimming and J lost 0 bases, with 12 bases between them. The CDR3 nucleotides are TGTGCCAGCAGCTTAGTGATGGGGCTCCCGAACACCGGGGAGCTGTTTTTT. Translation: CASSLVMGLPNTGELFF.

This chain connects TRBV5-1 to TRBJ2-2; 12 nucleotides align to TRBD1. The CDR3 runs 16 residues. Trimming at V came to 0 bases and at J to 5 bases, leaving 2 bases not matched to a gene. Looked up from germline, CDR1 is SGHRS and CDR2 is YFSETQ. CDR3 sequence (DNA): TGCGCCAGCAGCTTGGCGGGACAGGGGGCGACCGGGGAGCTGTTTTTT. As protein: CASSLAGQGATGELFF.

The chain has TRBV7-2 and TRBJ1-5; 8 nucleotides agree with TRBD1. The germline CDR1 and CDR2 sequences are SGHTA and FQGNSA. The CDR3 runs to 15 residues. The J segment lost 6 bases and the V segment lost 0 bases, leaving 4 bases of the junction unmatched. CDR3 residues: CASSLATGVSQPQHF. The CDR3, as DNA: TGTGCCAGCAGCTTAGCGACAGGGGTGAGTCAGCCCCAGCATTTT.

Within the sample, this clonotype is medium-sized. The chain employs TRBV7-2 and TRBJ2-1; D may be TRBD2 (6 bases). This CDR3 has 12 amino acids. V lost 4 bases to trimming and J lost 8 bases, with 9 bases between them. Germline values: CDR1 SGHTA, CDR2 FQGNSA. In DNA form, the CDR3 reads TGTGCCAGCAGCTATAGCGGTTATGAGCAGTTCTTC. Protein product: CASSYSGYEQFF.

This rearrangement joins TRBV9 to TRBJ1-2; D remains unclear. This CDR3 is built from 15 residues. Germline V gene data show CDR1 as SGDLS and CDR2 as YYNGEE. V dropped 4 bases and J dropped 4 bases, with 17 bases sitting between them. CDR3 coding DNA: TGTGCCAGCAGCCCATCCACCGGACTTGGCTATGGCTACACCTTC. This translates into CASSPSTGLGYGYTF.

This chain connects TRBV5-1 to TRBJ2-3, with 13 positions matching TRBD2. V was clipped by 4 bases and J by 6 bases; unmatched bases: 14. Germline loops: CDR1 SGHRS, CDR2 YFSETQ. The CDR3 contains 18 residues. Written as DNA, the CDR3 is TGCGCCAGCAGCCTTATTCCGTGGACTAGCGGGGGCTTGGATACGCAGTATTTT. It is translated as CASSLIPWTSGGLDTQYF.

V gene TRBV30 combines with J gene TRBJ1-3; D is unresolved. Germline lookup yields CDR1 GTSNPN and CDR2 SVGIG (reference sequence). The CDR3 extends over 14 amino acids. V lost 5 bases, J lost 2 bases, and 13 bases lay in between. CDR3 protein: CAWEPTTPGNTIYF. The DNA of the CDR3 is TGTGCCTGGGAACCTACCACTCCTGGAAACACCATATATTTT.

The V and J genes are TRBV29-1 and TRBJ1-2; D remains ambiguous. The CDR3 length is 15 residues. Trimming took off 3 bases at V and 0 bases at J, with 14 bases between the two ends. Germline CDR1 is SQVTM and CDR2 is ANQGSEA. The CDR3 DNA reads TGCAGCGTTGATGGGTCCCTAGAAGCTAACTATGGCTACACCTTC. Protein sequence: CSVDGSLEANYGYTF.

V gene TRBV29-1 combines with J gene TRBJ2-7; possibly TRBD2 for D (6 bases). V was trimmed by 5 bases and J by 5 bases, leaving 19 bases between them. The CDR3 has 14 residues. Germline CDR1 and CDR2: SQVTM and ANQGSEA. The CDR3 DNA is TGCAGCGTTCTGACTACTAGCTTGAGGAACGAGCAGTACTTC. Its protein is CSVLTTSLRNEQYF.

The CDR3 reads CSVDPGTDYLETQYF. CDR3 DNA: TGCAGCGTTGACCCAGGGACAGATTATCTGGAGACCCAGTACTTC. The V gene is TRBV29-1, the J gene TRBJ2-5, with 7 bases fitting TRBD1. The V and J ends lost 3 bases and 5 bases, in that order; junction bases with no gene match: 12. The CDR3 runs 15 residues. Germline lookup yields CDR1 SQVTM and CDR2 ANQGSEA.

The chain has TRBV4-1 and TRBJ1-2, with 10 bases fitting TRBD1. CDR3 size: 15 residues. The trim removed 5 bases at V and 6 bases at J, leaving 9 bases unmatched. Per germline, CDR1 MGHRA and CDR2 YSYEKL. The CDR3 region has the DNA TGCGCCAGCAGCACTCAGTCCGGGACAGGGGATGGCTACACCTTC. Amino acid sequence: CASSTQSGTGDGYTF.

The rearrangement joins TRBV7-9 to TRBJ2-7; D remains unclear. The V gene's germline CDR1 is SEHNR and CDR2 FQNEAQ (reference sequence). The ends were cut back, 3 bases at V and 2 bases at J, with 8 bases in the middle. The CDR3 runs to 13 residues. The CDR3 DNA reads as TGTGCCAGCAGCTTGCGCACAACCTACGAGCAGTACTTC. This encodes CASSLRTTYEQYF.

The CDR3 DNA reads TGTGCCAGCAGTGACAGCGGGGGGGCCGGGCATGAGCAGTTCTTC. Translating gives CASSDSGGAGHEQFF. The chain joins TRBV6-4 to TRBJ2-1; 10 nucleotides match TRBD2. The CDR3 has 15 amino acids. V was clipped by 2 bases and J by 8 bases; unmatched bases: 6. CDR1 is MRHNA and CDR2 is SNTAGT in the germline V gene.

This clonotype was detected once. The chain recombines TRBV12-5 with TRBJ2-7; possibly TRBD2 for D (7 bases). From germline, CDR1 is LGHNT and CDR2 FRNRAP. V lost 3 bases and J 5 bases, leaving 11 bases between the germline ends. The CDR3 runs to 13 residues. This CDR3 reads CASGFGGGDEQYF. In DNA form, the CDR3 reads TGTGCTAGTGGTTTTGGGGGGGGCGACGAGCAGTACTTC. Using reference TRBV12-5 and TRBJ2-7 for the parts outside the CDR3, the full variable domain is DARVTQTPRHKVTEMGQEVTMRCQPILGHNTVFWYRQTMMQGLELLAYFRNRAPLDDSGMPKDRFSAEMPDATLATLKIQPSEPRDSAVYFCASGFGGGDEQYFGPGTRLTVT.

The V gene is TRBV4-1, the J gene TRBJ1-5; no clear D gene. V was clipped by 0 bases and J by 7 bases, with 7 bases between them. The germline V gene has CDR1 MGHRA and CDR2 YSYEKL. CDR3 length: 13 amino acids. The CDR3 sequence is CASSQEGWQPQHF. The CDR3, as DNA: TGCGCCAGCAGCCAAGAAGGATGGCAGCCCCAGCATTTT.